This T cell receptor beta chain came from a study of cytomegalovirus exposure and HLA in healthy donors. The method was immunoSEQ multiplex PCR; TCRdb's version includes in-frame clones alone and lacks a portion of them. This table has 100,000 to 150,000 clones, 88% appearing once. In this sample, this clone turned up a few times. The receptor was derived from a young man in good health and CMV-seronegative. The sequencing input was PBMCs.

DNA of the CDR3: TGTGCCAGCAGCCCTCGTAGGGGTGAGGAAAAACTGTTTTTT. Translation: CASSPRRGEEKLFF. V and J are TRBV7-2 and TRBJ1-4, with D possibly being TRBD1 (5 bases). V dropped 5 bases and J dropped 8 bases, with 15 bases sitting between them. The length of the CDR3 is 14 residues. In germline, CDR1 is SGHTA, CDR2 FQGNSA.